This passage covers 9 T cell receptor beta chains from one sample sequenced in a study of T cell repertoires in cytomegalovirus infection. Their cognate antigens are unknown. TCRdb independently ran MiXCR on the reads; one entry per CDR3 protein. The sample has under 350,000 distinct CDR3 sequences, roughly a fifth seen once. This sample comprised cultured PBMCs, obtained from culture after CMV antigen stimulation. The receptors derive from a human donor in good health (CMV status not recorded). Some clones in this sample may be carry-over from other donors' samples.

This clonotype came up many times. The V and J genes are TRBV11-2 and TRBJ2-5; D is perhaps TRBD2 (6 bases). The CDR3 runs 14 residues. V was shortened by 4 bases and J by 1 base, with 10 bases between the two germline ends. Germline assignment: CDR1 SGHAT and CDR2 FQNNGV. The CDR3 spells CASSSSGRQETQYF. The CDR3 nucleotides are TGTGCCAGCAGCTCCAGCGGGCGCCAAGAGACCCAGTACTTC.

This rearrangement joins TRBV10-3 to TRBJ2-2; D gene ambiguous. Germline CDR1 and CDR2: ENHRY and SYGVKD. The CDR3 runs to 14 residues. Trimming left V 6 bases short and J 0 bases short, with 8 bases between. The CDR3 bases are TGTGCCATCAGCGGACGGACGAACACCGGGGAGCTGTTTTTT. Protein product: CAISGRTNTGELFF.

This clonotype has at least ten counts. The gene calls are TRBV12-3 or TRBV12-4 and TRBJ1-3, with TRBD1 matching over 7 bases. The CDR3 spans 15 residues. The V segment lost 5 bases and the J segment 0 bases; nucleotides outside the gene matches: 4. The CDR3 DNA is TGTGCCAGCAGTGGGACAGCGACCTCTGGAAACACCATATATTTT. As protein: CASSGTATSGNTIYF.

The J gene is TRBJ2-7, the V gene TRBV4-3; TRBD2 matches at 8 bases. V was pared by 0 bases and J by 6 bases, with 22 bases of the junction left unmatched. CDR1 is LGHNA, CDR2 YSLEER, per germline. This CDR3 comprises 20 residues. CDR3 protein: CASSQDPELLGRAPRSEQYF. DNA of the CDR3: TGCGCCAGCAGCCAAGACCCAGAACTACTCGGGAGGGCCCCAAGGTCCGAGCAGTACTTC.

This clonotype was seen a handful of times. This chain joins TRBV19 and TRBJ1-1; TRBD1 agrees at 8 bases. V shed 3 bases and J 1 base; nucleotides not matched to a gene: 13. This CDR3 region has 18 residues. Germline CDR1 is LNHDA and CDR2 is SQIVND (reference sequence). The CDR3 DNA sequence: TGTGCCAGTAGTATGCCACGGACAGGGATGAGGACGAACACTGAAGCTTTCTTT. It specifies CASSMPRTGMRTNTEAFF. Combining the CDR3 with reference TRBV19 and TRBJ1-1 gives the whole variable domain DGGITQSPKYLFRKEGQNVTLSCEQNLNHDAMYWYRQDPGQGLRLIYYSQIVNDFQKGDIAEGYSVSREKKESFPLTVTSAQKNPTAFYLCASSMPRTGMRTNTEAFFGQGTRLTVV.

This clonotype was recorded a few times. The chain carries TRBV6-6 and TRBJ2-7, with D tentatively TRBD2 (5 bases). The CDR3 spans 13 residues. Deletions cut 6 bases from V and 1 base from J, with 10 bases between. The V gene's germline CDR1 is MNHNY and CDR2 SVGAGI (reference sequence). For the CDR3, the DNA is TGTGCCAGCAGACCTGGACTGTCCTACGAGCAGTACGTC. Translating it yields CASRPGLSYEQYV.

This clonotype was counted between two and nine times. V gene TRBV14 combines with J gene TRBJ1-1; no clear D gene. The germline gives CDR1 SGHDN, CDR2 FVKESK. The CDR3 contains 14 residues. V was shortened by 2 bases and J by 6 bases, with 13 bases between the two germline ends. CDR3 sequence reads: CASSQSNSLSEAFF. The CDR3 DNA reads as TGTGCCAGCAGCCAATCTAACAGCTTATCTGAAGCTTTCTTT. The entire variable domain, with the rest obtained from reference TRBV14 and TRBJ1-1, is as follows: EAGVTQFPSHSVIEKGQTVTLRCDPISGHDNLYWYRRVMGKEIKFLLHFVKESKQDESGMPNNRFLAERTGGTYSTLKVQPAELEDSGVYFCASSQSNSLSEAFFGQGTRLTVV.

This clonotype was counted at least ten times. As DNA, the CDR3 is TGTGCCAGCAGCGCCTCAAGGACCGAGCAGAACACCGGGGAGCTGTTTTTT. Its protein product is CASSASRTEQNTGELFF. The chain carries TRBV7-6 and TRBJ2-2, with D hard to call. Deletions cut 5 bases from V and 1 base from J, with 17 bases between. Germline lookup yields CDR1 SGHVS and CDR2 FNYEAQ. CDR3 length equals 17 residues.

Many counts were recorded for this clonotype. The rearrangement uses TRBV7-6 and TRBJ2-7, with 12 bases matching TRBD2. CDR1 is SGHVS, CDR2 FNYEAQ, per germline. The CDR3 has 15 residues. V was clipped by 5 bases and J by 3 bases; unmatched bases: 5. The CDR3 nucleotides are TGTGCCAGCAGCCCTGCGACTAGCGGGAGCTACGAGCAGTACTTC. Translated: CASSPATSGSYEQYF.